These 29 T cell receptor beta chains were sequenced from one sample in a study of blood T cell repertoires in COVID-19. Produced via immunoSEQ multiplex PCR; TCRdb's table is partial and in-frame only. The sample lists fewer than 350,000 clones, 80% to 90% occurring once. The sequenced sample was peripheral blood. Receptor source: a young woman with COVID-19, enrolled during active disease.

This rearrangement joins TRBV5-1 to TRBJ2-5; TRBD2 aligns across 14 bases. V shed 0 bases and J 4 bases; nucleotides not matched to a gene: 11. The CDR3 spans 19 residues. The germline V gene has CDR1 SGHRS and CDR2 YFSETQ. The CDR3 DNA reads as TGCGCCAGCAGCTTGGCGGGACTAGCGGGGGTTGGAAGCAGAGAGACCCAGTACTTC. This codes for CASSLAGLAGVGSRETQYF.

In DNA form, the CDR3 reads TGCGCCAGCAGCTTGGCACAGGGGGATACGCAGTATTTT. This gives the protein CASSLAQGDTQYF. The rearrangement joins TRBV5-1 to TRBJ2-3; 7 bases fit TRBD1. J lost 6 bases, V lost 0 bases, and 1 base had no gene match. In germline, CDR1 is SGHRS, CDR2 YFSETQ. CDR3 size: 13 residues.

The chain combines TRBV7-9 with TRBJ2-1; D gene unclear. Trimming shortened V by 1 base and J by 8 bases, and 15 bases separated the two germline ends. The CDR3 loop spans 15 amino acids. Germline CDR1 and CDR2: SEHNR and FQNEAQ (reference sequence). The CDR3 loop reads CASSLGVAAPDEQFF. For the CDR3, the DNA is TGTGCCAGCAGCTTAGGCGTTGCGGCACCGGATGAGCAGTTCTTC.

The chain couples TRBV6-5 to TRBJ2-3; 10 bases match TRBD1. Unmatched junction bases numbered 8, after V lost 4 bases and J lost 7 bases. Germline V gene sequence: CDR1 MNHEY, CDR2 SVGAGI. The CDR3 covers 15 residues. The CDR3 DNA reads TGTGCCAGCAGTTCCTTCGGGACAGGGGCTTATACGCAGTATTTT. This encodes CASSSFGTGAYTQYF.

The V call is TRBV5-1, the J call TRBJ2-7; TRBD1 matches 11 bases. CDR3 length: 15 residues. Trimming cost V 2 bases and J 2 bases; bases outside gene matches: 3. Germline CDR1 SGHRS, CDR2 YFSETQ. The CDR3 reads CASSLGGQGAYEQYF. The CDR3 DNA reads as TGCGCCAGCAGCTTAGGGGGACAGGGGGCCTACGAGCAGTACTTC.

The gene calls are TRBV21-1 and TRBJ1-1; the table calls TRBD1, which could not be checked here. TRBV21-1 is given as a pseudogene. This CDR3 contains 14 residues. The DNA of the CDR3 is TGTGCCAGCAGCAAAGTAGAGACAGGGAGCGGAGCTTTCTTT. Protein sequence: CASSKVETGSGAFF.

The chain joins TRBV20-1 to TRBJ2-3, with D tentatively TRBD2 (6 bases). Germline lookup yields CDR1 DFQATT and CDR2 SNEGSKA (reference sequence). This CDR3 is 14 amino acids long. V dropped 3 bases and J dropped 4 bases, with 14 bases sitting between them. In DNA form, the CDR3 reads TGCAGTGCTAGTGGGCGGGGCGCCTCAGATACGCAGTATTTT. As protein: CSASGRGASDTQYF.

The V gene is TRBV7-2, the J gene TRBJ1-5, with 7 bases lining up with TRBD1. Germline CDR1 and CDR2: SGHTA and FQGNSA. This CDR3 region has 13 residues. V gave up 5 bases and J gave up 6 bases; unmatched junction bases: 4. In nucleotides, the CDR3 is TGTGCCAGCAGCCCGGACAGGAGTCAGCCCCAGCATTTT. Its translation: CASSPDRSQPQHF.

The rearrangement joins TRBV7-2 to TRBJ2-1; 8 nucleotides agree with TRBD2. CDR1 is SGHTA and CDR2 is FQGNSA in the germline V gene. The CDR3 runs to 13 residues. With V trimmed by 1 base and J by 11 bases, 4 bases remained unmatched. The chain's CDR3 is CASSLGSGGKQFF. Written as DNA, the CDR3 is TGTGCCAGCAGCTTAGGGAGCGGGGGAAAGCAGTTCTTC.

This chain joins TRBV6-1 and TRBJ1-2; D remains ambiguous. The CDR3 extends over 15 amino acids. The V end lost 1 base, the J end lost 6 bases, and 15 bases lay between the germline ends. Germline V gene lookup returns CDR1 MNHNS and CDR2 SASEGT. The CDR3 here is CASSEGGRLWDGYTF. CDR3 sequence (DNA): TGTGCCAGCAGTGAAGGTGGCAGGCTTTGGGATGGCTACACCTTC.

V usage is TRBV28 and J usage is TRBJ2-7, with D possibly matching TRBD2 (7 bases). The V gene's germline CDR1 is MDHEN and CDR2 SYDVKM. Trimming pared 5 bases from V and 6 bases from J, leaving 20 bases between. The CDR3 covers 15 residues. CDR3 DNA: TGTGCCAGCAGTCCCCGCGGGGGCCCCAGTGTCGAGCAGTACTTC. This gives the protein CASSPRGGPSVEQYF.

This CDR3 reads CATRKAALSYEQYF. The CDR3, as DNA: TGTGCCACGAGGAAGGCAGCCCTCTCCTACGAGCAGTACTTC. The chain couples TRBV19 to TRBJ2-7, with D uncertain. With 10 bases removed from V and 0 bases from J, the gap between germline ends came to 16 bases. The CDR3 spans 14 residues. Germline CDR1 and CDR2: LNHDA and SQIVND (reference sequence). Together with reference TRBV19 and TRBJ2-7, the CDR3 gives the full variable domain: DGGITQSPKYLFRKEGQNVTLSCEQNLNHDAMYWYRQDPGQGLRLIYYSQIVNDFQKGDIAEGYSVSREKKESFPLTVTSAQKNPTAFYLCATRKAALSYEQYFGPGTRLTVT.

The chain recombines TRBV11-2 with TRBJ2-5; tentatively, D is TRBD1 (5 bases). Trimming stripped 2 bases from V and 4 bases from J, with 11 bases between. The CDR3 totals 14 residues. From germline, CDR1 is SGHAT and CDR2 FQNNGV. The chain's CDR3 is CASSLYATGETQYF. CDR3 DNA sequence: TGTGCCAGCAGCTTATACGCAACAGGAGAGACCCAGTACTTC.

V usage is TRBV18 and J usage is TRBJ1-4; 7 bases align to TRBD1. The CDR3 covers 15 residues. V shed 8 bases and J 7 bases; nucleotides not matched to a gene: 13. Germline CDR1 reads KGHSH; CDR2 reads LQKENI. This chain's CDR3 is CASEVNRGSGEKLFF. The CDR3 DNA reads as TGTGCCAGCGAAGTAAACAGGGGTTCGGGTGAAAAACTGTTTTTT.

The chain recombines TRBV6-5 with TRBJ2-3, with 7 bases fitting TRBD2. V was clipped by 6 bases and J by 2 bases; unmatched bases: 5. This CDR3 has 14 residues. Germline CDR1 is MNHEY and CDR2 is SVGAGI. The CDR3 here is CASRPGGATDTQYF. The CDR3 bases are TGTGCCAGCAGGCCGGGGGGAGCCACAGATACGCAGTATTTT.

The gene calls are TRBV11-2 and TRBJ1-2, with TRBD1 matching over 11 bases. Trimming took 5 bases from V and 4 from J; bases not matched to a gene: 9. This CDR3 is 16 amino acids long. CDR1 and CDR2 (germline): SGHAT, FQNNGV. The CDR3 sequence is CASSPVDRGRFYGYTF. The CDR3 nucleotides read TGTGCCAGCAGCCCCGTGGACAGGGGGCGTTTCTATGGCTACACCTTC.

This chain links TRBV9 with TRBJ1-6, with TRBD1 matching over 10 bases. CDR1 SGDLS and CDR2 YYNGEE come from the germline V gene. The junction had 3 bases not matched to a gene; V was cut back by 10 bases and J by 5 bases. The CDR3 totals 13 residues. CDR3 loop: CACGTGDNSPLHF. The CDR3 nucleotides are TGTGCCTGTGGGACAGGGGATAATTCACCCCTCCACTTT. Variable domain in full (rest from reference TRBV9 and TRBJ1-6): DSGVTQTPKHLITATGQRVTLRCSPRSGDLSVYWYQQSLDQGLQFLIQYYNGEERAKGNILERFSAQQFPDLHSELNLSSLELGDSALYFCACGTGDNSPLHFGNGTRLTVT.

This chain joins TRBV6-5 and TRBJ2-7; the D gene is possibly TRBD2 (7 bases). V was clipped by 0 bases and J by 2 bases, with 14 bases between them. This CDR3 is 16 amino acids long. CDR1 is MNHEY, CDR2 SVGAGI, per germline. The CDR3, as DNA: TGTGCCAGCAGTTACTCGGTCGGGGGGCTCACCTACGAGCAGTACTTC. As protein: CASSYSVGGLTYEQYF.

The genes are TRBV4-1 and TRBJ1-6; maybe TRBD1 (6 bases). The V and J ends lost 0 bases and 14 bases respectively, with 14 bases between them. Per germline, CDR1 MGHRA and CDR2 YSYEKL. This CDR3 comprises 14 residues. Here the CDR3 DNA reads TGCGCCAGCAGCCAAGATAGTTTAGGGGACACCCTCCACTTT. Amino acid sequence: CASSQDSLGDTLHF.

This clone was counted a single time. The chain carries TRBV10-2 and TRBJ1-2, with D hard to call. Trimming removed 5 bases from V and 1 base from J, with 8 bases in between. CDR3 size: 13 residues. Germline V lookup: CDR1 WSHSY, CDR2 SAAADI. CDR3 protein: CASSLTLNYGYTF. CDR3 DNA sequence: TGCGCCAGCAGTCTGACACTTAACTATGGCTACACCTTC.

This chain uses TRBV6-5 with TRBJ1-2; D is undetermined. V was trimmed by 2 bases and J by 2 bases, leaving 6 bases between them. The CDR3 runs 13 residues. Germline V lookup: CDR1 MNHEY, CDR2 SVGAGI. This CDR3 is CASSYGRNYGYTF. The CDR3 region has the DNA TGTGCCAGCAGTTACGGGAGGAACTATGGCTACACCTTC.

V gene TRBV19 combines with J gene TRBJ2-7; TRBD1 matches 7 bases. Per germline, CDR1 LNHDA and CDR2 SQIVND (reference sequence). Unmatched junction bases numbered 11, after V lost 3 bases and J lost 3 bases. The CDR3 length is 16 residues. CDR3 nucleotides: TGTGCCAGTAGTATTAACGTGCAGGGGGAAGGCTACGAGCAGTACTTC. Amino acids: CASSINVQGEGYEQYF.

The genes are TRBV27 and TRBJ2-7; possibly TRBD1 for D (5 bases). The CDR3 loop spans 16 amino acids. From germline, CDR1 is MNHEY and CDR2 SMNVEV (reference sequence). With 2 bases removed from V and 2 bases from J, the gap between germline ends came to 16 bases. Written as DNA, the CDR3 is TGTGCCAGCAGTTTACAGGGAAGCTATAAAACCTACGAGCAGTACTTC. Protein: CASSLQGSYKTYEQYF.

The rearrangement uses TRBV21-1 and TRBJ2-1; the tabulated D call, TRBD2, remains unverified against the DNA. TRBV21-1 is deemed a pseudogene. The CDR3 runs 16 residues. The CDR3 DNA reads as TGTGCCAGCAGCCAAAGTCTAGCGGGGGCCTGGGATGAGCAGTTCTTC. It encodes CASSQSLAGAWDEQFF.

V usage is TRBV27 and J usage is TRBJ2-7; 8 bases map to TRBD2. V dropped 0 bases and J dropped 3; count of bases not matched to a gene: 1. The CDR3 totals 14 residues. Germline CDR1 reads MNHEY; CDR2 reads SMNVEV (reference sequence). The CDR3 spells CASSLSGGVYEQYF. In nucleotides, the CDR3 is TGTGCCAGCAGTTTATCCGGGGGGGTCTACGAGCAGTACTTC.

This clone was seen a handful of times. CDR3: CASRGQHGNTIYF. In nucleotides, the CDR3 is TGTGCCAGCAGAGGACAGCATGGAAACACCATATATTTT. The chain couples TRBV6-5 to TRBJ1-3, with a tentative D call TRBD1 (6 bases). Germline loops: CDR1 MNHEY, CDR2 SVGAGI. V was clipped by 6 bases and J by 3 bases, with 9 bases between them. This CDR3 region has 13 residues.

The genes are TRBV7-6 and TRBJ2-1, with 11 bases aligning to TRBD2. CDR1 and CDR2 (germline): SGHVS, FNYEAQ. The CDR3 runs to 17 residues. The V and J ends lost 1 base and 4 bases, in that order; junction bases with no gene match: 6. The CDR3 DNA sequence: TGTGCCAGCAGCTTAGGTTTGGCTAGCGGGGGGTACAATGAGCAGTTCTTC. This gives the protein CASSLGLASGGYNEQFF.

The rearrangement uses TRBV27 and TRBJ2-3, with 16 bases that match TRBD2. The V gene's germline CDR1 is MNHEY and CDR2 SMNVEV (reference sequence). The CDR3 totals 18 residues. V dropped 2 bases and J dropped 6; count of bases not matched to a gene: 8. CDR3 nucleotides: TGTGCCAGCAGTTTAACGGGACTAGCGGGGGGGATTCGTGATACGCAGTATTTT. Its protein is CASSLTGLAGGIRDTQYF.

This chain uses TRBV14 with TRBJ1-1; D perhaps matches TRBD1 (6 bases). Germline V CDR1 and CDR2: SGHDN, FVKESK. V was trimmed by 6 bases and J by 1 base, leaving 15 bases between them. The CDR3 loop spans 15 amino acids. The CDR3: CASRPPGTTNTEAFF. DNA of the CDR3: TGTGCCAGCAGGCCCCCCGGGACAACGAACACTGAAGCTTTCTTT.